These T cell receptor beta chains were read from a single sample in a study of control samples from healthy donors and cancer patients. The data were produced by immunoSEQ multiplex PCR, yet TCRdb's version contains in-frame clones alone and is incomplete. The profile shows 150,000 to 180,000 clones, roughly 94% of them singletons. The sample consisted of blood. The source of these receptors is a man aged 35 to 55 in good health. Each CDR3 is given with its conserved first and last residue. D genes are given only for firm matches. Clone size is not always given. Where it is, it says once, few, many or a class for expanded clones.

v_call	clone_size	j_call	d_call	cdr3_aa	cdr3_nt
TRBV19	once	TRBJ1-6	-	CASSSGPGNSPLHF	TGTGCCAGTAGTTCGGGACCCGGGAATTCACCCCTCCACTTT
TRBV24-1	-	TRBJ2-7	TRBD1	CATSETGTQNSEQYF	TGTGCCACCAGTGAGACAGGGACACAGAATAGCGAGCAGTACTTC
TRBV28	-	TRBJ1-5	-	CASSFAPGRGPPNQPQHF	TGTGCCAGCAGTTTTGCCCCCGGCCGGGGGCCCCCCAATCAGCCCCAGCATTTT
TRBV11-2	few	TRBJ1-2	-	CASSLDAGPGYGYTF	TGTGCCAGCAGCTTAGATGCAGGGCCGGGGTATGGCTACACCTTC
TRBV12-5	-	TRBJ2-3	TRBD2	CASGLSTGGLTDTQYF	TGTGCTAGTGGTTTGTCCACGGGGGGGCTAACAGATACGCAGTATTTT
TRBV4-3	-	TRBJ2-7	-	CASSPVGGSYEQYF	TGCGCCAGCAGCCCCGTTGGAGGGTCCTACGAGCAGTACTTC
TRBV7-6	-	TRBJ2-1	-	CASSLGSIEQFF	TGTGCCAGCAGCTTAGGGTCTATTGAGCAGTTCTTC
TRBV5-5	-	TRBJ1-2	-	CASSPRADSRYGYTF	TGTGCCAGCAGCCCCCGGGCTGACAGCCGCTATGGCTACACCTTC
TRBV9	-	TRBJ2-2	-	CASRAVGGELFF	TGTGCCAGCAGGGCCGTTGGCGGGGAGCTGTTTTTT
TRBV19	-	TRBJ1-1	-	CASTMGGTEAFF	TGTGCCAGTACCATGGGGGGGACTGAAGCTTTCTTT
TRBV4-1	once	TRBJ2-1	-	CASSPQGSYNEQFF	TGCGCCAGCAGCCCCCAGGGTTCCTACAATGAGCAGTTCTTC
TRBV10-3	few	TRBJ1-1	-	CAISESQDLNTEAFF	TGTGCCATCAGTGAGTCCCAAGACCTTAACACTGAAGCTTTCTTT
TRBV5-4	-	TRBJ1-1	TRBD1	CASSQGQGVTEAFF	TGTGCCAGCAGTCAAGGACAGGGGGTTACTGAAGCTTTCTTT
TRBV10-3	-	TRBJ2-2	-	CAIREPGGTGELFF	TGTGCCATCAGGGAACCTGGTGGCACCGGGGAGCTGTTTTTT
TRBV19	-	TRBJ1-6	-	CASSMGRRSPLHF	TGTGCCAGTAGTATGGGGAGGAGATCACCCCTCCACTTT
TRBV6-5	-	TRBJ1-5	TRBD1	CASRTTGGSQPQHF	TGTGCCAGCAGGACGACAGGGGGAAGTCAGCCCCAGCATTTT
TRBV18	-	TRBJ2-3	TRBD2	CASSPNPVAGGSTDTQYF	TGTGCCAGCTCACCTAATCCCGTAGCGGGGGGTAGCACAGATACGCAGTATTTT
TRBV29-1	-	TRBJ2-1	TRBD1	CSVGGQGVNEQFF	TGCAGCGTTGGCGGACAGGGTGTCAATGAGCAGTTCTTC
TRBV5-4	-	TRBJ2-5	-	CASSLRGYQETQYF	TGTGCCAGCAGCTTGAGGGGGTACCAAGAGACCCAGTACTTC
TRBV27	-	TRBJ1-2	-	CASSSSGGAFGYTF	TGTGCCAGCAGTTCAAGCGGGGGCGCGTTTGGCTACACCTTC